The 5 T cell receptor beta chains reported below all come from one sample, sequenced in a study of T cell responses to AZD1222 COVID-19 vaccine. TCRdb's table, derived via immunoSEQ multiplex PCR, lists solely in-frame clones and lacks some. The data show 150,000 to 200,000 clones, roughly 94% seen once. Sequenced material: peripheral blood, taken on day 0 of AZD1222 vaccination. All receptors come from an adult in good health.

Here the CDR3 reads CASSSGGALGGYTF. CDR3 in DNA: TGCGCCAGCAGCTCAGGGGGGGCCCTGGGTGGCTACACCTTC. The genes are TRBV5-1 and TRBJ1-2, with 7 bases aligning to TRBD1. In germline, CDR1 is SGHRS, CDR2 YFSETQ. The CDR3 length is 14 residues. Unmatched junction bases numbered 9, after V lost 3 bases and J lost 7 bases.

This clone showed up just once. This chain uses TRBV7-2 with TRBJ1-2, with a possible D match to TRBD1 (6 bases). From germline, CDR1 is SGHTA and CDR2 FQGNSA. The CDR3 consists of 15 residues. Between the trimmed V and J ends, which lost 6 bases and 2 bases, there was a span of 16 bases. The CDR3 is CASRSYRAWNYGYTF. The DNA of the CDR3 is TGTGCCAGCAGGTCATACAGGGCGTGGAACTATGGCTACACCTTC. Full variable domain (outside the CDR3, taken from reference TRBV7-2 and TRBJ1-2): GAGVSQSPSNKVTEKGKDVELRCDPISGHTALYWYRQSLGQGLEFLIYFQGNSAPDKSGLPSDRFSAERTGGSVSTLTIQRTQQEDSAVYLCASRSYRAWNYGYTFGSGTRLTVV.

V is TRBV4-1 and J is TRBJ2-7; 9 bases map to TRBD2. Looked up from germline, CDR1 is MGHRA and CDR2 is YSYEKL. J was trimmed by 2 bases and V by 0 bases; bases with no gene match: 14. This CDR3 spans 19 amino acids. The CDR3 DNA reads TGCGCCAGCAGCCAAGAGTTCCCCCCTCTAGCGGGACCTACCTACGAGCAGTACTTC. Translation: CASSQEFPPLAGPTYEQYF.

This chain joins TRBV19 and TRBJ1-2; D might be TRBD1 (5 bases). Per the germline V gene, CDR1 is LNHDA and CDR2 is SQIVND (reference sequence). The CDR3 is 13 residues long. V was pared by 3 bases and J by 4 bases, with 9 bases between. The CDR3 sequence is CASSMTDLYGYTF. The CDR3 nucleotides are TGTGCCAGTAGTATGACAGACCTCTATGGCTACACCTTC.

The genes are TRBV10-1 and TRBJ1-3; D unclear. This CDR3 region has 13 residues. Germline lookup yields CDR1 WNHNN and CDR2 SYGVQD (reference sequence). V shed 8 bases and J shed 0 bases, with 8 bases lying between them. CDR3 region: CASAPASGNTIYF. CDR3 nucleotide sequence: TGCGCCAGCGCCCCGGCCTCTGGAAACACCATATATTTT.